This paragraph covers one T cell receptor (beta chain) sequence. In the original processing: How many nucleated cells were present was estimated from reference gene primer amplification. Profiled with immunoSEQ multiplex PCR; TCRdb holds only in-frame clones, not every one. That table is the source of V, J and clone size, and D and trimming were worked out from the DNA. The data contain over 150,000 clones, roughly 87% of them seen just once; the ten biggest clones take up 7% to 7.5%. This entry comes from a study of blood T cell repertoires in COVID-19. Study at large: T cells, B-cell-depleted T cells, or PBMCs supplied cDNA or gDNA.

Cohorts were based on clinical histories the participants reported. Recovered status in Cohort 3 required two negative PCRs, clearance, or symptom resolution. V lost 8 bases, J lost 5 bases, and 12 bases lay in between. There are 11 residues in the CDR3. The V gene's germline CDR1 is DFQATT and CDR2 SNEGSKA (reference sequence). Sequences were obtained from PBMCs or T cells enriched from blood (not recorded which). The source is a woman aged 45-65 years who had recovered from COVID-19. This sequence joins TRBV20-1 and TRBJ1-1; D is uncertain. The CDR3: CSSFAQTEAFF. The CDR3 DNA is TGCAGTTCCTTCGCTCAGACTGAAGCTTTCTTT.